Listed below are T cell receptor beta chains from one sample, sequenced in a study of blood T cell repertoires in COVID-19. Some clones are missing from TCRdb's copy, which holds only in-frame ones; the method was immunoSEQ multiplex PCR. The sample includes approximately 270,000 clones, about nine tenths of them seen just once. The sequenced sample consisted of PBMCs or T cells enriched from blood (not recorded which). Receptors were obtained from a man between 35 and 55 years old who had recovered from COVID-19. Each CDR3 is given with its conserved first and last residue. The D gene is left open where the match is weak. Expanded clones get a size class; other rows say once, few or many, or leave the size out.

>NA|NA|TRBJ2-3|TRBV3-1/TRBV3-2
CASSTLGSLPDTQYF
TGTGCCAGCAGCACACTAGGATCCCTCCCAGATACGCAGTATTTT
>NA|NA|TRBJ2-5|TRBV7-6
CASSYLQQRRETQYF
TGTGCCAGCAGCTATCTACAACAAAGGAGAGAGACCCAGTACTTC
>NA|NA|TRBJ2-3|TRBV5-4
CASSLGDFVVTDTQYF
TGTGCCAGCAGCTTGGGAGATTTCGTCGTCACAGATACGCAGTATTTT
>NA|NA|TRBJ1-2|TRBV2
CASRPDDEVYTF
TGTGCCAGCAGACCCGATGACGAGGTCTACACCTTC
>NA|TRBD1|TRBJ1-2|TRBV19
CASSNQGDSNYGYTF
TGTGCCAGTAGTAATCAGGGGGACTCTAACTATGGCTACACCTTC
>NA|NA|TRBJ1-1|TRBV2
CASSSIQTEAFF
TGTGCCAGCAGTTCAATCCAAACTGAAGCTTTCTTT
>NA|NA|TRBJ1-1|TRBV10-3
CAAGEGGLNTEAFF
TGTGCCGCAGGGGAGGGGGGTTTGAACACTGAAGCTTTCTTT
>once|NA|TRBJ2-3|TRBV2
CASTSEMQYF
TGTGCCAGCACCAGCGAAATGCAGTATTTT
>NA|TRBD1|TRBJ1-2|TRBV30
CAWSRDSSLGYTF
TGTGCCTGGAGCCGGGACAGTAGCCTTGGCTACACCTTC
>NA|NA|TRBJ1-5|TRBV28
CASSFKAAGGQPQHF
TGTGCCAGCAGCTTTAAGGCAGCGGGGGGTCAGCCCCAGCATTTT
>once|NA|TRBJ1-6|TRBV6-1
CASSEVTGKAPLHF
TGTGCCAGCAGTGAAGTAACAGGGAAGGCACCCCTCCACTTT
>NA|TRBD2|TRBJ2-1|TRBV28
CASSLASGYNEQFF
TGTGCCAGCAGTTTAGCTAGCGGGTACAATGAGCAGTTCTTC
>once|NA|TRBJ1-6|TRBV12-5
CASGLSRTATHNSPLHF
TGTGCTAGTGGTTTGTCCCGGACAGCAACACACAATTCACCCCTCCACTTT
>NA|NA|TRBJ2-7|TRBV14
CASSLFSGTPSYEQYF
TGTGCCAGCAGCCTATTCAGTGGGACACCCTCATACGAGCAGTACTTC
>NA|TRBD1|TRBJ2-5|TRBV18
CASSPVPNYRQGRFLYQETQYF
TGTGCCAGCTCACCGGTACCAAACTACCGACAGGGGCGTTTTCTGTACCAAGAGACCCAGTACTTC
>once|TRBD2|TRBJ2-5|TRBV9
CASSVRTSEGETQYF
TGTGCCAGCAGCGTACGGACTAGCGAGGGAGAGACCCAGTACTTC
>once|NA|TRBJ2-7|TRBV28
CASSPQGRPTYEQYF
TGTGCCAGCAGTCCCCAGGGGCGGCCTACCTACGAGCAGTACTTC
>NA|NA|TRBJ2-5|TRBV19
CASRGEGLQETQYF
TGTGCCAGTCGGGGAGAGGGCCTCCAAGAGACCCAGTACTTC